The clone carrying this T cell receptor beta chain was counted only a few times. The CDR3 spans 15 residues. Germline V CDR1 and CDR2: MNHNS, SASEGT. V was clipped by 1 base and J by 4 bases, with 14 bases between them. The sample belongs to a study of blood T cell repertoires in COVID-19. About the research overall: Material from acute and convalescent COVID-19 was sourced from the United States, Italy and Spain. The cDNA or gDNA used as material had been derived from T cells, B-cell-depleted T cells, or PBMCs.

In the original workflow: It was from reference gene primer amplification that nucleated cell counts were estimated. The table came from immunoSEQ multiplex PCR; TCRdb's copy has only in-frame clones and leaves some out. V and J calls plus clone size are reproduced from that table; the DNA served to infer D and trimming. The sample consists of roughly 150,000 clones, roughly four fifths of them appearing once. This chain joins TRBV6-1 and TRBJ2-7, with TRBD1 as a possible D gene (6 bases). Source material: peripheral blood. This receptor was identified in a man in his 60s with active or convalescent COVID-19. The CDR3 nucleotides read TGTGCCAGCAGTGAAGGTTGGACAGCGAATTACGAGCAGTACTTC. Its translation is CASSEGWTANYEQYF.